This entry lists 10 T cell receptor beta chains sequenced from one sample in a study of PD-L1 blockade in urothelial cancer. Here immunoSEQ multiplex PCR was the method, and the copy in TCRdb shows in-frame clones only, minus some. Of fewer than 45,000 clones listed, more than 65% were seen once; the top ten hold 3% to 4.5%. The sequencing used PBMCs, collected around atezolizumab (anti-PD-L1) treatment. These receptor sequences come from a man aged 65 to 79 with urothelial cancer.

The chain links TRBV2 to TRBJ2-5; 7 nucleotides agree with TRBD1. Germline-derived CDR1 and CDR2 are SNHLY and FYNNEI. This CDR3 spans 14 amino acids. V shed 5 bases, J shed 1 base, and the junction held 4 bases outside the gene matches. The CDR3 spells CASSRDRTQETQYF. In DNA, the CDR3 is TGTGCCAGCAGTCGGGACAGAACCCAAGAGACCCAGTACTTC.

The chain employs TRBV11-2 and TRBJ2-5; perhaps TRBD2 as D (6 bases). Germline V gene data show CDR1 as SGHAT and CDR2 as FQNNGV. Trimming took 5 bases from V and 5 from J, leaving 18 bases between them. This CDR3 has 15 amino acids. The CDR3 DNA is TGTGCCAGCAGCCTGAAGTACGAAGGGAGGGAGACCCAGTACTTC. The encoded protein is CASSLKYEGRETQYF.

The chain combines TRBV6-7 with TRBJ2-7; 9 positions agree with TRBD1. TRBV6-7 is treated as an ORF (open reading frame) with a function not yet certain. The CDR3 extends over 15 amino acids. The V gene end was trimmed by 5 bases and the J gene end by 5 bases; junction bases not matched to a gene: 10. CDR3 sequence reads: CASSNLGQGTHEQYF. The CDR3 coding sequence is TGTGCCAGCAGTAACCTTGGACAGGGGACGCACGAGCAGTACTTC.

This rearrangement joins TRBV5-1 to TRBJ2-3, with D perhaps matching TRBD2 (6 bases). V was pared by 9 bases and J by 4 bases, with 24 bases between. The CDR3 is made up of 16 amino acids. Germline-derived CDR1 and CDR2 are SGHRS and YFSETQ. CDR3 DNA: TGCGCCACCACGCCTGGCGAGGGAGGCAGGGCAGATACGCAGTATTTT. It is translated as CATTPGEGGRADTQYF.

This clone was detected only once. Other DNA sequences from this sample encode an identical CDR3 as well. The J gene is TRBJ2-1, the V gene TRBV2; 10 bases fit TRBD2. The V segment lost 6 bases and the J segment 4 bases; nucleotides outside the gene matches: 6. Germline loops: CDR1 SNHLY, CDR2 FYNNEI. This CDR3 contains 15 residues. The CDR3 here is CASSLTSGVYNEQFF. CDR3 DNA sequence: TGTGCCAGCAGCCTCACTAGCGGGGTGTACAATGAGCAGTTCTTC.

V usage is TRBV5-1 and J usage is TRBJ2-7; TRBD1 aligns across 12 bases. The germline V gene encodes CDR1 SGHRS and CDR2 YFSETQ. CDR3 size: 13 residues. The trim removed 10 bases at V and 7 bases at J, leaving 9 bases unmatched. CDR3: CAGPGQGAGEQYF. Written as DNA, the CDR3 is TGCGCCGGACCGGGACAGGGGGCAGGGGAGCAGTACTTC.

This clone appeared once. The rearrangement links TRBV7-2 to TRBJ2-6; D is uncertain. The germline V gene encodes CDR1 SGHTA and CDR2 FQGNSA. The CDR3 is 15 residues long. Trimming took 5 bases from V and 1 from J, leaving 9 bases between them. CDR3 protein: CASSPRESGANVLTF. The CDR3 DNA is TGTGCCAGCAGCCCGCGAGAGTCTGGGGCCAACGTCCTGACTTTC.

J is TRBJ1-5 and V is TRBV10-1, with unresolved D. CDR3 length: 14 residues. V was cut by 3 bases and J by 4 bases, with 10 bases left in between. From germline, CDR1 is WNHNN and CDR2 SYGVQD (reference sequence). The CDR3 region has the DNA TGCGCCAGCAGTGATATAGGCGGAAATCAGCCCCAGCATTTT. Translating it yields CASSDIGGNQPQHF.

The rearrangement uses TRBV5-1 and TRBJ2-2; 9 nucleotides align to TRBD1. The J segment lost 6 bases and the V segment lost 4 bases, leaving 4 bases of the junction unmatched. Germline V gene lookup returns CDR1 SGHRS and CDR2 YFSETQ. The CDR3 has 14 amino acids. The DNA for the CDR3 is TGCGCCAGCAGCGGGGACAGGGTCGCCGGGGAGCTGTTTTTT. It yields the protein CASSGDRVAGELFF.

This chain joins TRBV25-1 and TRBJ2-7, with 10 bases aligning to TRBD2. The CDR3 covers 16 residues. Germline lookup yields CDR1 MGHDK and CDR2 SYGVNS. The trim removed 3 bases at V and 3 bases at J, leaving 8 bases unmatched. The CDR3 DNA reads as TGTGCCAGCAGTGACAAACGGGCTAGCGGGAGCTACGAGCAGTACTTC. Encoded protein: CASSDKRASGSYEQYF.